Below, 17 T cell receptor beta chains from the same sample are listed, as sequenced in a study of monozygotic twins with inflammatory bowel disease. Following a re-call of the 5' RACE reads, TCRdb has one entry per CDR3 protein and lacks DNA. The specimen's table records some 300,000 distinct CDR3 sequences. Specimen: blood. These receptors came from a human donor with ulcerative colitis or Crohn's disease, or a healthy co-twin of an affected twin (not recorded which).

V usage is TRBV28 and J usage is TRBJ2-3; TCRdb indicates TRBD1, and absent DNA this call remains unverified. The CDR3 totals 15 residues. CDR1 MDHEN and CDR2 SYDVKM come from the germline V gene. CDR3 amino acids: CARIPKGDRTDTQYF.

The chain has TRBV20-1 and TRBJ2-1; checking the TCRdb D call of TRBD2 is not possible without DNA. Looked up from germline, CDR1 is DFQATT and CDR2 is SNEGSKA (reference sequence). The CDR3 runs 13 residues. This chain's CDR3 is CSARSSLYNEQFF.

The gene calls are TRBV6-4 and TRBJ1-1; there is no DNA to check the TCRdb D call of TRBD1. The CDR3 spans 13 residues. Germline CDR1 reads MRHNA; CDR2 reads SNTAGT. CDR3 sequence reads: CASSEGTGREAFF.

The chain is built from TRBV20-1 and TRBJ2-3; TCRdb selects TRBD1, and the lack of DNA leaves this call unchecked. Germline V gene data show CDR1 as DFQATT and CDR2 as SNEGSKA (reference sequence). This CDR3 is built from 15 residues. CDR3 loop: CSATTYRTGTDTQYF.

The chain links TRBV9 to TRBJ2-2. Germline V gene sequence: CDR1 SGDLS, CDR2 YYNGEE. The CDR3 runs to 12 residues. The CDR3 here is CLRLAKTGELFF.

This chain links TRBV5-1 with TRBJ2-2; TCRdb's assignment of TRBD1 cannot be checked, as there is no DNA. The germline V gene encodes CDR1 SGHRS and CDR2 YFSETQ. The CDR3 has 18 amino acids. CDR3 in amino acids: CASSFLSRDRKFTGELFF.

The chain combines TRBV27 with TRBJ2-5; checking the TCRdb D call of TRBD1 is not possible without DNA. The germline V gene has CDR1 MNHEY and CDR2 SMNVEV (reference sequence). The CDR3 is 16 residues long. CDR3: CASSSLGGQRQETQYF.

V is TRBV12-3 or TRBV12-4 and J is TRBJ2-5. This CDR3 spans 14 amino acids. CDR3 region: CASSEDRYQETQYF.

This rearrangement joins TRBV5-1 to TRBJ1-3. CDR1 and CDR2 (germline): SGHRS, YFSETQ. The CDR3 spans 16 residues. This CDR3 is CASSLGRTGPGNTIYF.

The CDR3 sequence: CSARGPYREAFF. The chain is built from TRBV20-1 and TRBJ1-1. CDR3 size: 12 residues. Germline V gene data show CDR1 as DFQATT and CDR2 as SNEGSKA (reference sequence).

The gene calls are TRBV28 and TRBJ2-1; TCRdb names TRBD1, which stays unverified in the absence of DNA. Germline CDR1 is MDHEN and CDR2 is SYDVKM. CDR3 length equals 16 residues. CDR3 protein: CASSPRGAGAYNEQFF.

CDR3 sequence reads: CASSVLGGDQPQHF. The chain combines TRBV27 with TRBJ1-5; TCRdb indicates TRBD1, and absent DNA this call remains unverified. The V gene's germline CDR1 is MNHEY and CDR2 SMNVEV (reference sequence). The CDR3 contains 14 residues.

The chain couples TRBV5-1 to TRBJ2-2; no DNA is available, so the TRBD2 call from TCRdb remains unchecked. There are 14 residues in the CDR3. Germline CDR1 is SGHRS and CDR2 is YFSETQ. CDR3 loop: CASSLRQGGGELFF.

The rearrangement uses TRBV2 and TRBJ2-7; TCRdb's D call, TRBD2, is unchecked because there is no DNA. Germline lookup yields CDR1 SNHLY and CDR2 FYNNEI. The CDR3 spans 17 residues. CDR3 in amino acids: CASSWTSGGPTTYEQYF. The full variable domain, completed using reference TRBV2 and TRBJ2-7, is EPEVTQTPSHQVTQMGQEVILRCVPISNHLYFYWYRQILGQKVEFLVSFYNNEISEKSEIFDDQFSVERPDGSNFTLKIRSTKLEDSAMYFCASSWTSGGPTTYEQYFGPGTRLTVT.

This chain joins TRBV23-1 and TRBJ2-1; no DNA is available, so the TRBD2 call from TCRdb remains unchecked. TRBV23-1 has ORF status, its function being uncertain. The CDR3 length is 18 residues. The CDR3 loop is CASSVWAEGLAGVCEQFF.

The J gene is TRBJ2-1, the V gene TRBV12-3 or TRBV12-4; the D call of TRBD2 rests on TCRdb alone, since no DNA is present to check it. The CDR3 loop spans 14 amino acids. The chain's CDR3 is CASSLELGYNEQFF.

V and J are TRBV6-5 and TRBJ1-1; TCRdb selects TRBD1, and the lack of DNA leaves this call unchecked. The CDR3 consists of 15 residues. Germline V gene data show CDR1 as MNHEY and CDR2 as SVGAGI. CDR3 loop: CASSSRTGYNTEAFF.